This T cell receptor (beta chain) was identified during a study of blood T cell repertoires in COVID-19. Study-level background: Researchers got acute and convalescent COVID-19 samples from the United States, Italy and Spain. The analysed material was cDNA or gDNA that came from T cells, B-cell-depleted T cells, or PBMCs.

In the authors' workflow: Amplification of reference gene primers provided the estimated nucleated cell counts. Only in-frame clones appear in the TCRdb table, and some are missing; sequencing was by immunoSEQ multiplex PCR. Clonal size and the V and J genes are those of that table, whereas D and trimming came from the DNA. The repertoire includes over 200,000 clones, roughly 89% of them detected once, and approximately 6.2% sits in the top ten. Germline CDR1 and CDR2: LNHDA and SQIVND (reference sequence). After removal of 4 bases from V and 1 base from J, the junction contained 4 bases not matched to a gene. The CDR3 contains 17 residues. This clone appeared a single time.

The chain links TRBV19 to TRBJ2-6; TRBD1 agrees at 10 bases. The sequenced sample was peripheral blood. The sequence was collected from a man aged 55 to 70 who had recovered from COVID-19. CDR3 in amino acids: CASSTGTGESGANVLTF. The CDR3, as DNA: TGTGCCAGTAGTACGGGGACAGGGGAGTCTGGGGCCAACGTCCTGACTTTC.